The rows below give T cell receptor beta chains drawn from one sample of a study of blood T cell repertoires in COVID-19. Sequencing used immunoSEQ multiplex PCR; TCRdb keeps in-frame clones, though not all of them. The repertoire consists of a few hundred thousand clones, with 80% to 90% occurring once and the leading ten covering around 3%. Sequenced sample: peripheral blood. All receptors derive from a woman in her twenties or thirties with COVID-19, enrolled during active disease. Each CDR3 is given with its conserved first and last residue. The order of the fields is clone size, J gene, D gene, V gene, CDR3 protein, CDR3 DNA. D genes are given only for firm matches. Clone sizes are given selectively: once, few, many, or a class where the clone is expanded.

>-|TRBJ1-1|-|TRBV7-2
CASSLVGVGTEAFF
TGTGCCAGCAGCTTAGTGGGCGTAGGCACTGAAGCTTTCTTT
>-|TRBJ1-2|-|TRBV20-1
CSASGDSNYGYTF
TGCAGTGCTAGTGGGGACTCTAACTATGGCTACACCTTC
>-|TRBJ2-1|-|TRBV14
CASSQKDAGDEQFF
TGTGCCAGCAGCCAAAAGGACGCGGGCGATGAGCAGTTCTTC
>-|TRBJ1-1|-|TRBV21-1
CASRMRSEAFF
TGTGCCAGCAGAATGAGGTCTGAAGCTTTCTTT
>-|TRBJ2-2|-|TRBV3-1/TRBV3-2
CASSPTTPENTGELFF
TGTGCCAGCAGCCCGACGACACCAGAAAACACCGGGGAGCTGTTTTTT
>few|TRBJ2-1|-|TRBV9
CASSAQGRSNEQFF
TGTGCCAGCAGCGCTCAAGGGAGGTCCAATGAGCAGTTCTTC
>-|TRBJ2-7|TRBD2|TRBV6-2/TRBV6-3
CASSWETGTSGFLRYEQYF
TGTGCCAGCAGTTGGGAAACCGGGACTAGCGGGTTCCTGAGGTACGAGCAGTACTTC
>-|TRBJ2-7|TRBD1|TRBV5-1
CASSFRRQGSDEQYF
TGCGCCAGCAGCTTTAGGAGACAGGGGTCGGACGAGCAGTACTTC
>-|TRBJ2-3|-|TRBV6-5
CASSYSQGLGADTQYF
TGTGCCAGCAGTTACTCTCAGGGGTTGGGTGCAGATACGCAGTATTTT
>-|TRBJ2-3|TRBD1|TRBV27
CASSLTGGGTGVREWDTQYF
TGTGCCAGCAGTTTAACCGGGGGCGGGACAGGGGTCCGTGAGTGGGATACGCAGTATTTT
>-|TRBJ2-5|-|TRBV15
CATSRVQNGGETQYF
TGTGCCACCAGCAGAGTACAGAACGGGGGAGAGACCCAGTACTTC
>-|TRBJ1-3|-|TRBV5-1
CASSSMDRFSSGNTIYF
TGCGCCAGCAGCTCAATGGACAGATTCAGCTCTGGAAACACCATATATTTT
>-|TRBJ2-2|-|TRBV19
CASSLTGLNTGELFF
TGTGCCAGTAGTCTTACAGGGTTAAACACCGGGGAGCTGTTTTTT
>once|TRBJ1-5|-|TRBV6-1
CASSDAGINQPQHF
TGTGCCAGCAGTGACGCGGGGATAAATCAGCCCCAGCATTTT
>-|TRBJ2-3|-|TRBV7-6
CASSPGVGSVADTQYF
TGTGCCAGCAGCCCAGGCGTTGGTTCCGTGGCAGATACGCAGTATTTT
>-|TRBJ2-1|-|TRBV24-1
CATSEGLTSYNEQFF
TGTGCCACCAGTGAGGGACTTACCTCCTACAATGAGCAGTTCTTC
>few|TRBJ2-5|TRBD2|TRBV7-2
CASSPWAGGNQETQYF
TGTGCCAGCAGCCCATGGGCGGGGGGGAACCAAGAGACCCAGTACTTC
>-|TRBJ1-6|-|TRBV6-5
CASTPGRGYSPLHF
TGTGCCAGCACCCCCGGCAGGGGCTATTCACCCCTCCACTTT
>-|TRBJ1-2|-|TRBV7-9
CASSLGTGATNYGYTF
TGTGCCAGCAGCTTAGGCACAGGAGCTACTAACTATGGCTACACCTTC
>-|TRBJ1-5|-|TRBV11-2
CASSLSVGGNQPQHF
TGTGCCAGCAGCTTAAGCGTAGGTGGCAATCAGCCCCAGCATTTT
>-|TRBJ2-7|-|TRBV13
CASSPSSGLVATYEQYF
TGTGCCAGCAGCCCCTCTTCCGGTCTAGTGGCAACATACGAGCAGTACTTC
>-|TRBJ2-1|TRBD2|TRBV4-3
CASSQDRGLAGRPYNEQFF
TGCGCCAGCAGCCAAGATCGGGGACTAGCGGGGAGACCTTACAATGAGCAGTTCTTC
>once|TRBJ2-3|TRBD1|TRBV5-1
CASTARQGEVDTQYF
TGCGCCAGCACCGCGCGACAGGGGGAAGTAGATACGCAGTATTTT
>-|TRBJ2-5|-|TRBV6-2/TRBV6-3
CASSYFGGTQYF
TGTGCCAGCAGTTACTTCGGGGGGACCCAGTACTTC
>-|TRBJ2-7|-|TRBV2
CASRGLFHQPYEQYF
TGTGCCAGCAGAGGACTGTTCCACCAGCCCTACGAGCAGTACTTC
>-|TRBJ2-3|TRBD1|TRBV10-2
CASKTFLDRDHRGTDTQYF
TGCGCCAGCAAGACGTTCCTTGACAGGGACCATAGAGGCACAGATACGCAGTATTTT
>-|TRBJ2-6|-|TRBV19
CASRRSTITGANVLTF
TGTGCCAGTAGAAGGAGTACTATAACTGGGGCCAACGTCCTGACTTTC
>-|TRBJ2-1|TRBD2|TRBV4-3
CASSLRGGQYNEQFF
TGCGCCAGCAGCCTACGGGGGGGGCAATACAATGAGCAGTTCTTC
>-|TRBJ2-2|TRBD1|TRBV27
CASRIGQGALTGELFF
TGTGCCAGCAGAATAGGACAGGGGGCCCTCACCGGGGAGCTGTTTTTT
>-|TRBJ1-2|-|TRBV19
CASSIGGDYGYTF
TGTGCCAGTAGTATAGGGGGGGACTATGGCTACACCTTC
>-|TRBJ1-2|TRBD1|TRBV27
CASSPGQGEIYGYTF
TGTGCCAGCAGTCCAGGACAGGGGGAGATCTATGGCTACACCTTC
>-|TRBJ2-2|TRBD2|TRBV5-6
CASSLWAGVGTGELFF
TGTGCCAGCAGCTTGTGGGCGGGAGTGGGCACCGGGGAGCTGTTTTTT
>few|TRBJ2-2|-|TRBV2
CASSPGSGELFF
TGTGCCAGCAGTCCCGGGAGCGGGGAGCTGTTTTTT
>-|TRBJ2-7|TRBD1|TRBV29-1
CSVGTGFHEQYF
TGCAGCGTTGGGACAGGGTTCCACGAGCAGTACTTC
>-|TRBJ2-2|TRBD1|TRBV19
CASSLQGARTGELFF
TGTGCCAGTAGTTTACAGGGGGCCCGAACCGGGGAGCTGTTTTTT
>-|TRBJ2-7|TRBD1|TRBV6-6
CASSFRQGSSYEQYF
TGTGCCAGCAGTTTCAGACAGGGCAGCTCCTACGAGCAGTACTTC
>-|TRBJ1-4|-|TRBV28
CASSLLGVGGEKLFF
TGTGCCAGCAGTTTGTTGGGGGTGGGGGGTGAAAAACTGTTTTTT
>few|TRBJ2-7|-|TRBV13
CASSPPDPGIYF
TGTGCCAGCAGCCCCCCCGACCCGGGAATTTACTTC
>-|TRBJ2-1|-|TRBV11-2
CASSQRGEYTYNEQFF
TGTGCCAGCAGCCAACGGGGAGAGTACACCTACAATGAGCAGTTCTTC
>-|TRBJ2-6|-|TRBV7-6
CASSLGAAGANVLTF
TGTGCCAGCAGCTTAGGGGCAGCTGGGGCCAACGTCCTGACTTTC
>-|TRBJ2-5|TRBD1|TRBV18
CASSYSQTGGTQETQYF
TGTGCCAGCTCATATTCCCAAACAGGGGGGACCCAAGAGACCCAGTACTTC
>-|TRBJ1-2|-|TRBV9
CASSVGGTMPPNYGYTF
TGTGCCAGCAGCGTAGGCGGGACGATGCCTCCTAACTATGGCTACACCTTC
>-|TRBJ2-3|TRBD1|TRBV5-8
CASSLTGTGLDTQYF
TGTGCCAGCAGCTTGACCGGGACAGGGTTAGATACGCAGTATTTT
>few|TRBJ2-3|-|TRBV6-6
CASSDRQGPTDTQYF
TGTGCCAGCAGTGACCGGCAGGGCCCCACAGATACGCAGTATTTT
>-|TRBJ1-2|TRBD1|TRBV5-1
CASSSPPTGGAGYTF
TGCGCCAGCAGCTCCCCCCCCACAGGGGGCGCGGGCTACACCTTC
>few|TRBJ2-2|TRBD2|TRBV2
CASSWGGTGELFF
TGTGCCAGCAGTTGGGGGGGGACCGGGGAGCTGTTTTTT
>-|TRBJ2-3|-|TRBV12-3/TRBV12-4
CASSPLDTQYF
TGTGCCAGCAGCCCCCTCGATACGCAGTATTTT
>-|TRBJ2-6|-|TRBV5-1
CASSFQGMGGANVLTF
TGCGCCAGCAGCTTCCAGGGGATGGGTGGGGCCAACGTCCTGACTTTC
>-|TRBJ2-3|TRBD2|TRBV5-1
CASRYTTSGGPTDTQYF
TGCGCCAGCAGGTATACGACTAGCGGGGGCCCCACAGATACGCAGTATTTT
>-|TRBJ2-5|-|TRBV24-1
CATSDPGIQTQYF
TGTGCCACCAGTGACCCGGGGATACAGACCCAGTACTTC
>-|TRBJ2-5|TRBD1|TRBV29-1
CSGIPGQGKETQYF
TGCAGCGGGATCCCGGGACAGGGAAAAGAGACCCAGTACTTC
>-|TRBJ1-6|-|TRBV6-2/TRBV6-3
CASSGFLTGNSPLHF
TGTGCCAGCAGTGGTTTCCTGACGGGTAATTCACCCCTCCACTTT
>-|TRBJ1-4|TRBD1|TRBV19
CATTDRGEKLFF
TGTGCCACCACGGACAGGGGCGAAAAACTGTTTTTT
>once|TRBJ2-1|TRBD2|TRBV5-6
CASSFGLAGDSYNEQFF
TGTGCCAGCAGCTTCGGACTAGCGGGAGACTCCTACAATGAGCAGTTCTTC